The next 6 T cell receptor beta chains were all read from a single sample in a study of breast tumors, draining lymph nodes, adjacent tissues (dated by TCRdb to 2015 to 2016). Lymph node samples were obtained from the axillary draining lymph nodes of breast cancer patients. To prepare the library, multiplex PCR was applied. The sample was run on an Illumina HiSeq 2000. TCRdb handled the public reads itself, with Q25 trimming in fastp and clone calling in MiXCR, and kept productive beta chains. Each record represents a unique CDR3 protein, reported with the most common genes and DNA among its rows. The sample data list fewer than 200,000 distinct CDR3 sequences, and 30% to 35% of these were observed just once. In total, the top ten clones hold 3.5% to 4.5% of the sample. Sequencing input: axillary lymph node tissue. Source of these receptors: a female donor with breast cancer. Some clones in this sample may be carry-over from other donors' samples.

This clonotype was detected many times. This chain links TRBV6-1 with TRBJ2-2; D is ambiguous. Per germline, CDR1 MNHNS and CDR2 SASEGT. The CDR3 length is 13 residues. V lost 4 bases and J 1 base, leaving 4 bases between the germline ends. CDR3: CASSAQNTGELFF. The CDR3, as DNA: TGTGCCAGCAGTGCCCAGAACACCGGGGAGCTGTTTTTT.

This sequence joins TRBV2 and TRBJ2-5; the D gene is possibly TRBD1 (6 bases). Germline V gives CDR1 SNHLY, CDR2 FYNNEI. This CDR3 comprises 13 residues. V was shortened by 4 bases and J by 5 bases, with 11 bases between the two germline ends. The CDR3 sequence is CASSVRGSETQYF. CDR3 coding DNA: TGTGCCAGCAGTGTGAGGGGGTCGGAGACCCAGTACTTC.

This clonotype was seen at least ten times. The chain recombines TRBV19 with TRBJ1-3; no reliable D call. V lost 3 bases to trimming and J lost 2 bases, with 14 bases between them. The CDR3 runs 16 residues. Germline V gives CDR1 LNHDA, CDR2 SQIVND (reference sequence). CDR3 in DNA: TGTGCCAGTAGTATCGAGGGAAGAGTAACTGGAAACACCATATATTTT. It specifies CASSIEGRVTGNTIYF.

Points on this clonotype: A single base separates this from a much larger clone, so it may be a read error. The V call is TRBV12-3 or TRBV12-4, the J call TRBJ1-2, with 8 bases that match TRBD1. Trimming cost V 6 bases and J 6 bases; bases outside gene matches: 6. The CDR3 is 13 amino acids. The CDR3 spells CASSDGQGHGYTF. CDR3 DNA: TGTGCCAGCAGCGACGGACAGGGCCATGGCTACACCTTC.

This clonotype has ten or more counts. The rearrangement joins TRBV7-3 to TRBJ1-2; 7 bases are a match to TRBD1. Unmatched junction bases numbered 11, after V lost 7 bases and J lost 6 bases. Germline V gene data show CDR1 as SGHTA and CDR2 as FQGTGA. The CDR3 consists of 14 residues. CDR3 bases: TGTGCCAGCAACCCGGACAGGCGAGTGAATGGCTACACCTTC. Protein: CASNPDRRVNGYTF.

The chain combines TRBV10-3 with TRBJ2-1, with TRBD1 identical over 9 bases. CDR3 length equals 17 residues. Germline V gives CDR1 ENHRY, CDR2 SYGVKD. V trimming: 2 bases; J trimming: 5 bases; junction bases outside the gene matches: 10. The DNA of the CDR3 is TGTGCCATCAGTGAGAGGACCCTAGGGACAGGGAACAATGAGCAGTTCTTC. Translation gives CAISERTLGTGNNEQFF.